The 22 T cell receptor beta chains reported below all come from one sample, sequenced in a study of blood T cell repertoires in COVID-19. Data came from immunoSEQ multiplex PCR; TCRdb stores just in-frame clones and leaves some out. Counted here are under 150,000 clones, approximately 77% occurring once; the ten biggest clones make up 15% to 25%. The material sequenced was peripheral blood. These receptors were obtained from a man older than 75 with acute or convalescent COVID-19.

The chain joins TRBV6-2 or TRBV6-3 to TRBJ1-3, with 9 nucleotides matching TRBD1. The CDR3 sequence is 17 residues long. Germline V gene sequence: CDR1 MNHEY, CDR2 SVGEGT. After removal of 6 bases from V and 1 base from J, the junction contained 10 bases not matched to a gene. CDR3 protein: CASSPVRTGESGNTIYF. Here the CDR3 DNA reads TGTGCCAGCAGCCCTGTCCGGACAGGGGAATCTGGAAACACCATATATTTT.

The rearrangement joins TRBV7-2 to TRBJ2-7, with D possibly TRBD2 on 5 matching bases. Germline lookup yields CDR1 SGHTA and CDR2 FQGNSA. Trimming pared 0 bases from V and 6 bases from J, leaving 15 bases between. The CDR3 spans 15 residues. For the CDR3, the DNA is TGTGCCAGCAGCTTAGCAGTGGCGGGTCCAGGCGAGCAGTACTTC. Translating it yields CASSLAVAGPGEQYF. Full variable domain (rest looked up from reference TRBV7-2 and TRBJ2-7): GAGVSQSPSNKVTEKGKDVELRCDPISGHTALYWYRQSLGQGLEFLIYFQGNSAPDKSGLPSDRFSAERTGGSVSTLTIQRTQQEDSAVYLCASSLAVAGPGEQYFGPGTRLTVT.

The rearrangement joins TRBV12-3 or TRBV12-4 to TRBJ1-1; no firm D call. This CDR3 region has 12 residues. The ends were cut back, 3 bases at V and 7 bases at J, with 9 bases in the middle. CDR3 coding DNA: TGTGCCAGCAGTTTTAGCGCTAATGAAGCTTTCTTT. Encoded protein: CASSFSANEAFF.

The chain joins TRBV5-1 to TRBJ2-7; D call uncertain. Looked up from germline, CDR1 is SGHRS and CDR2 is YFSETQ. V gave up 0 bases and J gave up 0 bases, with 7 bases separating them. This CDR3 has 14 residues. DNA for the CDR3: TGCGCCAGCAGCTTGGATTCTGTCTCCTACGAGCAGTACTTC. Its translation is CASSLDSVSYEQYF.

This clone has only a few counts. CDR3 coding DNA: TGTGCCAGCAGCCCCGAAGGAAGAGGGTCACCCCTCCACTTT. Residues: CASSPEGRGSPLHF. The rearrangement links TRBV9 to TRBJ1-6; D is uncertain. The length of the CDR3 is 14 residues. Per germline, CDR1 SGDLS and CDR2 YYNGEE. Trimming took off 4 bases at V and 10 bases at J, with 15 bases between the two ends.

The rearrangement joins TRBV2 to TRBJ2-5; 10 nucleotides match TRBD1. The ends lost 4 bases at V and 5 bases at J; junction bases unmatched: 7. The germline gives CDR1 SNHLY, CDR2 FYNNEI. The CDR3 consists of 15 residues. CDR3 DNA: TGTGCCAGCAGTGCCAGACAGGGGGCTTGGGAGACCCAGTACTTC. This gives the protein CASSARQGAWETQYF.

CDR3 DNA: TGTGCCAGCAGCCGTGCGGCGGGTAGCACAGATACGCAGTATTTT. Protein product: CASSRAAGSTDTQYF. V is TRBV7-9 and J is TRBJ2-3; D perhaps matches TRBD2 (5 bases). CDR3 size: 15 residues. The V end lost 5 bases, the J end lost 0 bases, and 12 bases lay between the germline ends. CDR1 is SEHNR, CDR2 FQNEAQ, per germline (reference sequence).

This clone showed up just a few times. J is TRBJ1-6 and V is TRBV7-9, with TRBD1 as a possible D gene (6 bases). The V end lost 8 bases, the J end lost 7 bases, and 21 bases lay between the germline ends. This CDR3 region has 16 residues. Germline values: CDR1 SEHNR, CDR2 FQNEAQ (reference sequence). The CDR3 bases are TGTGCCAGCGGACCGACAGGCCCTGATGGGAATTCACCCCTCCACTTT. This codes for CASGPTGPDGNSPLHF.

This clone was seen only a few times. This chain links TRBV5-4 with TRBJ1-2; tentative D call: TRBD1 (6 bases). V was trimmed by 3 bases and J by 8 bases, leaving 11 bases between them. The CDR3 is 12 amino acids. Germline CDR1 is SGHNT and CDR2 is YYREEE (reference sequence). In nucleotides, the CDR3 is TGTGCCAGCAGCTCCAGGGGTTGGGGCTACACCTTC. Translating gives CASSSRGWGYTF.

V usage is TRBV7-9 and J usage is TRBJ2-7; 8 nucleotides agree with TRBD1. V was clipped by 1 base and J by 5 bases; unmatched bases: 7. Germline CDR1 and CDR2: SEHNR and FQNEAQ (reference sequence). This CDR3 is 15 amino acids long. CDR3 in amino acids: CASSLEGTGGNEQYF. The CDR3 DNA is TGTGCCAGCAGCTTAGAGGGGACAGGCGGGAACGAGCAGTACTTC.

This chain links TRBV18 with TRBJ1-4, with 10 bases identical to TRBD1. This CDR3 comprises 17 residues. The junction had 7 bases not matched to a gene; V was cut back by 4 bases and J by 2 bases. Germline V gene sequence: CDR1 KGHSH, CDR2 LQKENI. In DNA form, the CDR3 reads TGTGCCAGCTCACGAAGGGACAGGGGATGGACTAATGAAAAACTGTTTTTT. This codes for CASSRRDRGWTNEKLFF.

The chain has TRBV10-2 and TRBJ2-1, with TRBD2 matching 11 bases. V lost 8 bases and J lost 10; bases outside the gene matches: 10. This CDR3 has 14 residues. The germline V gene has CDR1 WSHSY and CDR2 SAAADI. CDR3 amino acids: CASGVAGGRGEQFF. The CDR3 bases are TGCGCCAGCGGAGTAGCGGGGGGGCGCGGAGAGCAGTTCTTC.

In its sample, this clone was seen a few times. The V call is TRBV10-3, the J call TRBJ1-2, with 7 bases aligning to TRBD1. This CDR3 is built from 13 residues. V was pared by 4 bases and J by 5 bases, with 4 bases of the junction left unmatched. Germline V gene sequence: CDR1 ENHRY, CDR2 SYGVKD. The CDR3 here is CAISGRQGYGYTF. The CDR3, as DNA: TGTGCCATCAGTGGGAGACAGGGTTATGGCTACACCTTC.

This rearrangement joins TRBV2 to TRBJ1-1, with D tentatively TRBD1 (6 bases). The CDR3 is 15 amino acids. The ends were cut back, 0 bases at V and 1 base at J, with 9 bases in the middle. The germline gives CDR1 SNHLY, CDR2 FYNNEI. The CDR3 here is CASSEARRGNTEAFF. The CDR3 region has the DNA TGTGCCAGCAGTGAAGCGCGCAGGGGGAACACTGAAGCTTTCTTT.

The CDR3 nucleotides read TGTGCCAGCAGCTCACGGATTTGGCGGGGGGAGCGCACAGATACGCAGTATTTT. Translating it yields CASSSRIWRGERTDTQYF. This sequence joins TRBV13 and TRBJ2-3; 8 nucleotides line up with TRBD2. V lost 4 bases and J lost 1; bases outside the gene matches: 13. The CDR3 extends over 18 amino acids. Germline V gene sequence: CDR1 PRHDT, CDR2 FYEKMQ (reference sequence). Looking up the rest from reference TRBV13 and TRBJ2-3 gives the full variable domain: AAGVIQSPRHLIKEKRETATLKCYPIPRHDTVYWYQQGPGQDPQFLISFYEKMQSDKGSIPDRFSAQQFSDYHSELNMSSLELGDSALYFCASSSRIWRGERTDTQYFGPGTRLTVL.

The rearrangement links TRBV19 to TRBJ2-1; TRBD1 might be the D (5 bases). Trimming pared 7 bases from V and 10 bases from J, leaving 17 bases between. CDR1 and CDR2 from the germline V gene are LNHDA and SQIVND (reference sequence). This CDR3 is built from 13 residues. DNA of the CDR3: TGTGCCAGTACTACGATTCAGGGTTTAGAGCAGTTCTTC. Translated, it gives CASTTIQGLEQFF.

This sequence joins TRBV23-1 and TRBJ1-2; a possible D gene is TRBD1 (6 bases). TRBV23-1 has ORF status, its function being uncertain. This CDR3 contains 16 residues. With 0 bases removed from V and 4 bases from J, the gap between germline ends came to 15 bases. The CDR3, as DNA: TGCGCCAGCAGTCAATCGTTTAGGGGGTTGGGCTATGGCTACACCTTC. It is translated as CASSQSFRGLGYGYTF.

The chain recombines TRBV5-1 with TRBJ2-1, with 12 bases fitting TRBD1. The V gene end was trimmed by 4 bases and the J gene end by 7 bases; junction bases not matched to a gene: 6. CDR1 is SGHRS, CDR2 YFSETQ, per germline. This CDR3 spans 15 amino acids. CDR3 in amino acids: CASSPGTGGWNEQFF. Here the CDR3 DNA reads TGCGCCAGCAGCCCCGGGACAGGGGGCTGGAATGAGCAGTTCTTC.

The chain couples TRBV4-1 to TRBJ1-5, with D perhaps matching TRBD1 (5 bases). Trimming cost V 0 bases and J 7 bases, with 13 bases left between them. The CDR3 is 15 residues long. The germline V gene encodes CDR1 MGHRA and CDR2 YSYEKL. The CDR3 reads CASSQDSRDRQPQHF. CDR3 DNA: TGCGCCAGCAGCCAAGATAGCAGGGATAGGCAGCCCCAGCATTTT.

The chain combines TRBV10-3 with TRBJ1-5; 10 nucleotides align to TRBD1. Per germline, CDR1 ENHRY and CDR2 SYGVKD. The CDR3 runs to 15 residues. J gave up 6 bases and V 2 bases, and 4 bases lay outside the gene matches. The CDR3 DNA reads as TGTGCCATCAGTGAGGGGGACAGGGGTGGTCAGCCCCAGCATTTT. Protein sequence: CAISEGDRGGQPQHF.

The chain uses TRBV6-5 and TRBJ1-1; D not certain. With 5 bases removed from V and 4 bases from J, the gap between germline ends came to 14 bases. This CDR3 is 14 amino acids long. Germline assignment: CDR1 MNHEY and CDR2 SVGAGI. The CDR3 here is CASSSGMGSTEAFF. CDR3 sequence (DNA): TGTGCCAGCAGTAGCGGGATGGGGAGCACTGAAGCTTTCTTT.

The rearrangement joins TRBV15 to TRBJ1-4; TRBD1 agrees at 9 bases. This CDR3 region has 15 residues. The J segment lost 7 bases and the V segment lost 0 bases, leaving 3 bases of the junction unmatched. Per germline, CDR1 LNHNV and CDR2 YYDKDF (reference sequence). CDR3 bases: TGTGCCACCAGCAGAGATGGGACAGGGCTTGAAAAACTGTTTTTT. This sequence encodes CATSRDGTGLEKLFF.